A single sample is the source of the 28 T cell receptor beta chains below, sequenced in a study of blood T cell repertoires in COVID-19. Some clones are missing from TCRdb's copy, which holds only in-frame ones; the method was immunoSEQ multiplex PCR. The data contain around 270,000 clones, about 89% of them singletons. What was sequenced was peripheral blood. These receptors were obtained from a middle-aged man with acute or convalescent COVID-19.

J is TRBJ1-3 and V is TRBV2; TRBD1 matches 9 bases. CDR3 length: 18 amino acids. V shed 5 bases and J 0 bases; nucleotides not matched to a gene: 11. CDR1 and CDR2 (germline): SNHLY, FYNNEI. CDR3 sequence reads: CASSFRTGDSFSGNTIYF. The DNA for the CDR3 is TGTGCCAGCAGTTTTCGGACAGGGGATTCCTTCTCTGGAAACACCATATATTTT.

The V and J genes are TRBV12-3 or TRBV12-4 and TRBJ1-5; D call uncertain. V lost 9 bases to trimming and J lost 10 bases, with 7 bases between them. This CDR3 contains 9 residues. In nucleotides, the CDR3 is TGTGCCAGTGGGCTCCCCCAGCATTTT. It yields the protein CASGLPQHF.

V and J are TRBV7-7 and TRBJ2-1; TRBD2 matches at 8 bases. V was pared by 5 bases and J by 0 bases, with 9 bases of the junction left unmatched. The CDR3 is 17 residues long. Germline V gives CDR1 SSHAT, CDR2 FNYEAQ (reference sequence). DNA of the CDR3: TGTGCCAGCAGCCCACGTAGCGGGGACCTCTCCTACAATGAGCAGTTCTTC. Translated, it gives CASSPRSGDLSYNEQFF. Full variable domain (rest looked up from reference TRBV7-7 and TRBJ2-1): GAGVSQSPRYKVTKRGQDVTLRCDPISSHATLYWYQQALGQGPEFLTYFNYEAQPDKSGLPSDRFSAERPEGSISTLTIQRTEQRDSAMYRCASSPRSGDLSYNEQFFGPGTRLTVL.

The chain recombines TRBV7-2 with TRBJ1-2; possible D gene TRBD1, 5 bases. V gave up 6 bases and J gave up 7 bases, with 21 bases separating them. Germline V CDR1 and CDR2: SGHTA, FQGNSA. This CDR3 spans 15 amino acids. CDR3 sequence reads: CASSLSVGGKTGYTF. CDR3 nucleotides: TGTGCCAGCAGTTTGTCCGTCGGGGGTAAAACTGGCTACACCTTC.

The chain employs TRBV30 and TRBJ1-5; D perhaps matches TRBD1 (5 bases). The CDR3 has 15 residues. Germline V gene lookup returns CDR1 GTSNPN and CDR2 SVGIG (reference sequence). V was shortened by 0 bases and J by 7 bases, with 16 bases between the two germline ends. CDR3 DNA sequence: TGTGCCTGGAGTGTACCAGGCAGGGTAGGGCAGCCCCAGCATTTT. Amino acids: CAWSVPGRVGQPQHF.

V is TRBV9 and J is TRBJ2-3; 10 bases agree with TRBD1. The V and J ends lost 4 bases and 4 bases, in that order; junction bases with no gene match: 9. This CDR3 region has 16 residues. Germline V gene data show CDR1 as SGDLS and CDR2 as YYNGEE. CDR3 loop: CASSPSPGTGADTQYF. DNA of the CDR3: TGTGCCAGCAGCCCTTCCCCCGGGACAGGGGCAGATACGCAGTATTTT.

The chain employs TRBV27 and TRBJ1-6; TRBD1 might be the D (5 bases). The CDR3 extends over 13 amino acids. Germline V gives CDR1 MNHEY, CDR2 SMNVEV (reference sequence). V was shortened by 3 bases and J by 7 bases, with 7 bases between the two germline ends. The DNA of the CDR3 is TGTGCCAGCAGTTTCAGGGCAAATTCACCCCTCCACTTT. Translated, it gives CASSFRANSPLHF.

The rearrangement joins TRBV4-1 to TRBJ2-7; weak D call: TRBD1 (6 bases). The CDR3 length is 15 residues. Trimming took 3 bases from V and 0 from J, leaving 12 bases between them. CDR1 MGHRA and CDR2 YSYEKL come from the germline V gene. The DNA for the CDR3 is TGCGCCAGCAGCCAGGTGGACAGCTTCTCCTACGAGCAGTACTTC. Protein sequence: CASSQVDSFSYEQYF.

CDR3 coding DNA: TGCGCCAGCAGCCAAGACCAACAGGGGGCGAGGGCATGGGGCTACACCTTC. Its translation is CASSQDQQGARAWGYTF. This chain uses TRBV4-1 with TRBJ1-2; 9 bases fit TRBD1. Germline CDR1 and CDR2: MGHRA and YSYEKL. The CDR3 loop spans 17 amino acids. V lost 0 bases, J lost 8 bases, and 13 bases stayed unmatched.

This chain links TRBV2 with TRBJ2-5; TRBD1 or TRBD2 may be the D gene (5 bases each). The CDR3 runs to 12 residues. From germline, CDR1 is SNHLY and CDR2 FYNNEI. The germline V and J ends were trimmed by 10 bases and 2 bases, with 11 bases remaining between them. The CDR3 here is CATRGDQETQYF. DNA of the CDR3: TGTGCCACCAGAGGGGATCAAGAGACCCAGTACTTC.

The rearrangement joins TRBV7-9 to TRBJ2-2; the D gene is possibly TRBD2 (6 bases). The V gene lost 2 bases and the J gene lost 4 bases, with 14 bases spanning the gap. Per germline, CDR1 SEHNR and CDR2 FQNEAQ (reference sequence). The CDR3 loop spans 16 amino acids. The CDR3 protein is CASSLNAGRVTGELFF. The DNA for the CDR3 is TGTGCCAGCAGCTTAAACGCGGGGCGTGTCACCGGGGAGCTGTTTTTT. The variable domain in full, completed from reference TRBV7-9 and TRBJ2-2, reads DTGVSQNPRHKITKRGQNVTFRCDPISEHNRLYWYRQTLGQGPEFLTYFQNEAQLEKSRLLSDRFSAERPKGSFSTLEIQRTEQGDSAMYLCASSLNAGRVTGELFFGEGSRLTVL.

The chain is built from TRBV10-1 and TRBJ2-7; 10 nucleotides agree with TRBD2. Losses at the gene ends were 8 bases for V and 7 bases for J; bases not matched to a gene: 11. This CDR3 is 14 amino acids long. Germline values: CDR1 WNHNN, CDR2 SYGVQD (reference sequence). In nucleotides, the CDR3 is TGCGCCAGCGGAGACGACGGACTAGCGGCGGAGCAGTACTTC. Translation gives CASGDDGLAAEQYF.

The gene calls are TRBV11-2 and TRBJ2-7, with D tentatively TRBD1 (5 bases). This CDR3 has 17 residues. Deletions cut 0 bases from V and 4 bases from J, with 19 bases between. Germline-derived CDR1 and CDR2 are SGHAT and FQNNGV. The CDR3 here is CASSLDPVGHPVYEQYF. The CDR3 DNA reads TGTGCCAGCAGCTTAGATCCTGTAGGACACCCAGTTTACGAGCAGTACTTC.

This rearrangement joins TRBV13 to TRBJ2-7; a weak D match, TRBD1 (6 bases). Trimming removed 2 bases at V and 3 bases at J, with 8 bases between. Germline CDR1 reads PRHDT; CDR2 reads FYEKMQ (reference sequence). The CDR3 is 13 residues long. CDR3 region: CASSLWTDYEQYF. The CDR3 DNA follows: TGTGCCAGCAGCTTATGGACAGACTACGAGCAGTACTTC.

The CDR3 nucleotides are TGTGCCAGCAGCCCCCAACTAGTAGGATCCTACGAGCAGTACTTC. This translates into CASSPQLVGSYEQYF. The chain is built from TRBV3-1 (or the pseudogene TRBV3-2) and TRBJ2-7; tentative D call: TRBD2 (5 bases). Germline CDR1 LGHDT, CDR2 YNNKEL (reference sequence). This CDR3 is 15 amino acids long. Trimming removed 4 bases from V and 1 base from J, with 14 bases in between.

This sequence joins TRBV18 and TRBJ2-3; perhaps TRBD2 as D (7 bases). The CDR3 loop spans 15 amino acids. Between the trimmed V and J ends, which lost 2 bases and 2 bases, there was a span of 11 bases. The germline V gene has CDR1 KGHSH and CDR2 LQKENI. CDR3 nucleotides: TGTGCCAGCTCACCAGAACGGGGGGCCACAGATACGCAGTATTTT. Residues: CASSPERGATDTQYF.

The chain links TRBV19 to TRBJ1-2, with a tentative D call TRBD1 (5 bases). This CDR3 is built from 15 residues. Germline CDR1 reads LNHDA; CDR2 reads SQIVND (reference sequence). V lost 6 bases and J 0 bases, leaving 14 bases between the germline ends. The chain's CDR3 is CASRNWDSPNYGYTF. CDR3 nucleotides: TGTGCCAGTAGGAATTGGGACTCTCCTAACTATGGCTACACCTTC.

The chain links TRBV4-2 to TRBJ1-1; D is uncertain. The germline V gene encodes CDR1 LGHNA and CDR2 YNFKEQ. Trimming cost V 5 bases and J 0 bases, with 10 bases left between them. CDR3 size: 14 residues. CDR3: CASSSQNMNTEAFF. CDR3 DNA sequence: TGTGCCAGCAGCAGTCAAAACATGAACACTGAAGCTTTCTTT.

On this clone: One end of the junction varies from germline; a read error may be responsible. The rearrangement joins TRBV7-3 to TRBJ1-1; D gene uncertain. This CDR3 comprises 13 residues. Per the germline V gene, CDR1 is SGHTA and CDR2 is FQGTGA. The CDR3 DNA sequence: TGTGCCAGCAGCCTCGGGGTGAACACTGGAGCTTTCTTT. Translation: CASSLGVNTGAFF.

Concerning this clone: Mismatch with germline at one junction end may stem from a read error. The chain carries TRBV5-5 and TRBJ1-1, with TRBD1 as a possible D gene (5 bases). CDR1 is SGHKS, CDR2 YYEKEE, per germline (reference sequence). The CDR3 spans 14 residues. CDR3 in DNA: TGTGCCAGCACCTTGACAGTCATGAACACTGAAGCTTTCTTT. Amino acids: CASTLTVMNTEAFF.

The chain couples TRBV5-1 to TRBJ1-1; no firm D call. The V end was cut by 1 base, the J end by 5 bases, with 9 bases between. The V gene's germline CDR1 is SGHRS and CDR2 YFSETQ. This CDR3 has 13 residues. The CDR3 bases are TGCGCCAGCAGCTTGATACAACGAACTGAAGCTTTCTTT. As protein: CASSLIQRTEAFF.

This clone occurred a few times. The V and J genes are TRBV2 and TRBJ2-7; a weak D match, TRBD1 (6 bases). Deletions cut 5 bases from V and 6 bases from J, with 11 bases between. Per germline, CDR1 SNHLY and CDR2 FYNNEI. This CDR3 is built from 12 residues. The DNA of the CDR3 is TGTGCCAGCAGTCGACAGGACGTCGAGCAGTACTTC. Translation: CASSRQDVEQYF.

The V and J genes are TRBV6-5 and TRBJ1-2; a weak D match, TRBD1 (5 bases). Germline CDR1 reads MNHEY; CDR2 reads SVGAGI. V dropped 6 bases and J dropped 2 bases, with 10 bases sitting between them. The CDR3 is 13 residues long. This CDR3 is CASSPTENYGYTF. The CDR3 DNA is TGTGCCAGCAGCCCGACAGAGAACTATGGCTACACCTTC.

This sequence joins TRBV3-1 (or the pseudogene TRBV3-2) and TRBJ1-4; D remains ambiguous. The CDR3 extends over 14 amino acids. The V gene's germline CDR1 is LGHDT and CDR2 YNNKEL (reference sequence). With 0 bases removed from V and 6 bases from J, the gap between germline ends came to 8 bases. The CDR3 loop is CASSQDYTDEKLFF. The CDR3 nucleotides are TGTGCCAGCAGCCAAGATTACACAGATGAAAAACTGTTTTTT.

V gene TRBV4-1 combines with J gene TRBJ1-3; D remains unclear. CDR3 length: 15 residues. Germline V CDR1 and CDR2: MGHRA, YSYEKL. V shed 1 base and J shed 4 bases, with 11 bases lying between them. CDR3 nucleotide sequence: TGCGCCAGCAGCCAAGGCGGAGTGAGGGGAAACACCATATATTTT. Its protein is CASSQGGVRGNTIYF.

V gene TRBV19 combines with J gene TRBJ1-1; D possibly corresponds to TRBD1 (6 bases). In germline, CDR1 is LNHDA, CDR2 SQIVND (reference sequence). The V end was cut by 10 bases, the J end by 0 bases, with 12 bases between. This CDR3 contains 13 residues. The CDR3 protein is CAIVDRVNTEAFF. CDR3 nucleotides: TGTGCCATTGTGGACAGAGTGAACACTGAAGCTTTCTTT.

The genes are TRBV10-2 and TRBJ1-1; possibly TRBD1 for D (6 bases). Germline lookup yields CDR1 WSHSY and CDR2 SAAADI. Trimming pared 6 bases from V and 5 bases from J, leaving 13 bases between. This CDR3 region has 13 residues. The CDR3 DNA reads as TGCGCCAGCAGGGATGGGGGCTATACTGAAGCTTTCTTT. Amino acid sequence: CASRDGGYTEAFF.

The chain carries TRBV11-2 and TRBJ1-1; 9 nucleotides line up with TRBD1. This CDR3 is built from 13 residues. Germline assignment: CDR1 SGHAT and CDR2 FQNNGV. The junction had 11 bases not matched to a gene; V was cut back by 8 bases and J by 10 bases. The CDR3 protein is CASQRSEGQGAFF. Here the CDR3 DNA reads TGTGCCAGCCAACGGAGTGAGGGACAGGGAGCTTTCTTT.